This entry describes one T cell receptor beta chain. Its cognate antigen has yet to be identified. From each donor, an approximately 2.4 ml peripheral blood sample was collected into PAXgene tubes and kept at -80 degrees C. Without T cell sorting, total RNA was isolated from whole blood using the PAXgene blood miRNA kit on an automated QIAcube. Peripheral blood from monozygotic twin pairs who were concordant or discordant for inflammatory bowel disease underwent deep TCRalpha and TCRbeta repertoire profiling using unique molecular barcoding. Smoking habits were recorded for all twin pairs, with individuals classified as current, former or never smokers. This sample stems from a study of monozygotic twins with inflammatory bowel disease (dated by TCRdb to about 2019). Regarding the research as a whole: A total of 28 monozygotic twin pairs were included in the full study, comprising nine German pairs (four IBD-concordant, five IBD-discordant) and 19 IBD-discordant Danish pairs. Within discordant pairs, disease-associated traits were sought mainly by comparing IBD patients with their genetically identical healthy co-twins. Each individual had, on average, about 151 000 unique TCRalpha sequences and 181 000 unique TCRbeta sequences available for analysis.

CDR1 and CDR2 (SGHRS, YFSETQ) derive from the germline V gene. Including cysteine and phenylalanine, the CDR3 has 12 amino acids. No coding sequence is recorded. What the work shows at the level of the full study, not this receptor alone: No single strong signal or clonotype linked to IBD turned up in the results, so the idea that one exists was not supported. TCRbeta repertoire diversity, by inverse Simpson index, was decreased in IBD patients compared with their healthy co-twins. Repertoire similarity did not differ between concordant and discordant twins, possibly due to limited statistical power. Compared with healthy twins, IBD patients shared fewer clonotypes with other individuals, and the difference was most pronounced in patients with signs of disease activity. Because patients were on differing immunosuppressive treatments, the repertoires may have picked up extra background noise and inter-individual variability. Different T cell subtypes could not be distinguished in the analysis.

Libraries were made using 5' RACE. Preparation of each TCR library used 3,000 to 4,000 ng of total RNA. For each sample, cDNA was synthesized in eight separate reactions using SMARTScribe reverse transcriptase. Unique molecular identifiers containing a 6-nucleotide sample barcode were introduced through template switching during cDNA synthesis. TCRalpha and TCRbeta cDNA was amplified by two nested PCRs of 16 and 9 cycles, with bead purification after each PCR. Before amplification, the cDNA was treated with uracil DNA-glycosylase and purified using the QIAquick PCR purification kit. The second PCR added Illumina TruSeq-compatible adapters along with sample-specific barcodes. Library quality and concentration were assessed using TapeStation and Qubit, and roughly 5 ng of each library was pooled. Sequencing of the pooled libraries was done on an Illumina HiSeq2500 single-index Rapid Run using custom sequencing primers and 2 x 100 bp reads. Turning to the authors' computational methods: PCR and sequencing errors were corrected by UMI-based consensus assembly using MiGEC version 1.2.6. V(D)J alignment, clonotype assembly and CDR3 extraction were performed with MiXCR version 2.1.1. Normalisation of gene usage, clonotype sharing and MAIT/NKT TCR abundance was achieved by analysing the top 1000, 10 000 and 20 000 clonotypes per sample. Diversity was computed as the inverse Simpson index with the vegan R package after downsampling to 27 000 UMIs. Paired Mann-Whitney U tests were applied to discordant twin pairs, with Benjamini-Hochberg correction for multiple testing. TCRdb reprocessed the reads, reporting each CDR3 protein sequence once and no DNA. The V and J calls shown here were made by TCRdb, not taken from the authors' results. The sample's table covers over 150,000 distinct CDR3 sequences. Approximately 2.5% of the sample is held by the ten biggest clonotypes.

Rearrangement joined TRBV5-1 to TRBJ2-7. The TCR was taken from a human donor with ulcerative colitis or Crohn's disease, or a healthy co-twin of an affected twin (not recorded which). The specimen was blood. CDR3 sequence: CASSPVPHEQYF. Where the CDR3 stops, the reference TRBV5-1 and TRBJ2-7 genes take over; the full variable domain is KAGVTQTPRYLIKTRGQQVTLSCSPISGHRSVSWYQQTPGQGLQFLFEYFSETQRNKGNFPGRFSGRQFSNSRSEMNVSTLELGDSALYLCASSPVPHEQYFGPGTRLTVT.